This T cell receptor beta chain was found in a study of T cell responses to AZD1222 COVID-19 vaccine. The V and J ends lost 4 bases and 2 bases, in that order; junction bases with no gene match: 6. The CDR3 loop spans 16 amino acids. Germline V gene sequence: CDR1 ENHRY, CDR2 SYGVKD. Here immunoSEQ multiplex PCR was the method, and the copy in TCRdb shows in-frame clones only, minus some. Of around 88,000 clones listed, roughly 87% were seen once; the top ten hold approximately 6.3%. The material was peripheral blood, obtained on day 0 of AZD1222 vaccination. J is TRBJ2-3 and V is TRBV10-3, with 10 bases fitting TRBD2. This receptor was taken from an adult in good health. In DNA form, the CDR3 reads TGTGCCATCAGTGCGAGGACTAGCGGCAACACAGATACGCAGTATTTT. Translated: CAISARTSGNTDTQYF.